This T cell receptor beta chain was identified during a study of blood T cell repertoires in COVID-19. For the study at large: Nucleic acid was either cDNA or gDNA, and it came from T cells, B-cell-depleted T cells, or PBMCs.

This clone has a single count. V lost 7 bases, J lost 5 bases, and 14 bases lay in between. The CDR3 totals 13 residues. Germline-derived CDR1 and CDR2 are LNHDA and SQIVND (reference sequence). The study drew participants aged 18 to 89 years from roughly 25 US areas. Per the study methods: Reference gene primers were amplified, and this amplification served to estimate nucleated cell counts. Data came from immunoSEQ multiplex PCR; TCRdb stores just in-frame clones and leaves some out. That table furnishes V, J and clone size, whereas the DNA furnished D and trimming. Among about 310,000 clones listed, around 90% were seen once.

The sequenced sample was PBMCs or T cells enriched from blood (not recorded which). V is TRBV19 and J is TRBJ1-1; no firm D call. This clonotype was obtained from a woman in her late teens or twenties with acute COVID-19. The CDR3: CASKQRAETEAFF. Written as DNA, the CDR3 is TGTGCCAGTAAGCAGAGGGCAGAGACTGAAGCTTTCTTT.